Listed below are T cell receptor beta chains from one sample, sequenced in a study of neoadjuvant anti-PD-1 for oral cavity cancer. Only in-frame clones appear in the TCRdb table, and some are missing; sequencing was by immunoSEQ multiplex PCR. The sample holds about 81,000 clones; around 80% are singletons and the top ten take 2.5% to 3.5%. The source material was PBMCs, sampled before nivolumab (anti-PD-1) treatment. The receptor source for this set is a person between 40 and 85 years old with oral cavity squamous cell carcinoma. Both conserved end residues are part of each CDR3. The order of the fields is D gene, J gene, V gene, clone size, CDR3 protein, CDR3 DNA. D genes are given only for firm matches. The listing skips clone size in some rows; elsewhere it reads once, few, many or a size class.

D: TRBD2
J: TRBJ2-1
V: TRBV29-1
size: -
CDR3: CSVGTSGTNEQFF
DNA: TGCAGCGTTGGGACTAGCGGGACCAATGAGCAGTTCTTC

D: TRBD1
J: TRBJ1-1
V: TRBV5-1
size: -
CDR3: CASGLIQGAEAFF
DNA: TGCGCCAGCGGCCTTATACAGGGGGCTGAAGCTTTCTTT

D: -
J: TRBJ2-5
V: TRBV30
size: once
CDR3: CAWNTGPNQETQYF
DNA: TGTGCCTGGAACACAGGGCCCAACCAAGAGACCCAGTACTTC

D: -
J: TRBJ2-3
V: TRBV7-9
size: -
CDR3: CASSSRTAGADTQYF
DNA: TGTGCCAGCAGCTCGAGGACAGCGGGCGCAGATACGCAGTATTTT

D: -
J: TRBJ2-7
V: TRBV9
size: -
CDR3: CASSVGGSGSYEQYF
DNA: TGTGCCAGCAGCGTAGGCGGTAGCGGATCCTACGAGCAGTACTTC

D: -
J: TRBJ1-2
V: TRBV9
size: once
CDR3: CASSPGERYGYTF
DNA: TGTGCCAGCAGCCCAGGGGAACGCTATGGCTACACCTTC

D: -
J: TRBJ1-4
V: TRBV30
size: -
CDR3: CAWSVGGGGEKLFF
DNA: TGTGCCTGGAGTGTAGGAGGGGGAGGCGAAAAACTGTTTTTT

D: -
J: TRBJ1-2
V: TRBV2
size: -
CDR3: CASSRTDYYGYTF
DNA: TGTGCCAGCAGCCGGACAGACTACTATGGCTACACCTTC

D: -
J: TRBJ1-5
V: TRBV28
size: -
CDR3: CASSSAGAGNQPQHF
DNA: TGTGCCAGCAGTTCGGCAGGGGCAGGGAATCAGCCCCAGCATTTT

D: TRBD2
J: TRBJ2-7
V: TRBV19
size: -
CDR3: CASSIGSSGTYEQYF
DNA: TGTGCCAGTAGTATAGGGTCTAGCGGGACCTACGAGCAGTACTTC

D: -
J: TRBJ2-7
V: TRBV2
size: -
CDR3: CASSVQSGPYEQYF
DNA: TGTGCCAGCAGTGTTCAGAGCGGACCCTACGAGCAGTACTTC

D: -
J: TRBJ2-3
V: TRBV5-1
size: -
CDR3: CASSWGANTDTQYF
DNA: TGCGCCAGCAGCTGGGGGGCCAACACAGATACGCAGTATTTT

D: -
J: TRBJ1-1
V: TRBV11-3
size: -
CDR3: CASSSGVRGEAFF
DNA: TGTGCCAGCAGCTCCGGGGTCCGGGGCGAAGCTTTCTTT

D: TRBD2
J: TRBJ2-1
V: TRBV2
size: -
CDR3: CASSITGSGRALFNNEQFF
DNA: TGTGCCAGCAGTATTACTGGTAGCGGGAGGGCCCTCTTCAACAATGAGCAGTTCTTC

D: TRBD1
J: TRBJ1-2
V: TRBV5-6
size: -
CDR3: CASSTGTGIRGYTF
DNA: TGTGCCAGCAGCACCGGGACAGGGATACGCGGCTACACCTTC

D: -
J: TRBJ2-3
V: TRBV6-1
size: -
CDR3: CASSEPHGNTQYF
DNA: TGTGCCAGCAGTGAACCTCACGGGAATACGCAGTATTTT

D: -
J: TRBJ1-4
V: TRBV4-1
size: few
CDR3: CASSQDLTGNEKLFF
DNA: TGCGCCAGCAGCCAAGATCTAACAGGGAATGAAAAACTGTTTTTT

D: -
J: TRBJ2-3
V: TRBV30
size: -
CDR3: CAWSVAVVRAGGTDTQYF
DNA: TGTGCCTGGAGTGTAGCGGTAGTCCGCGCAGGGGGCACAGATACGCAGTATTTT

D: -
J: TRBJ2-3
V: TRBV7-3
size: -
CDR3: CASSLGGATDTQYF
DNA: TGTGCCAGCAGCCTCGGAGGGGCCACAGATACGCAGTATTTT

D: -
J: TRBJ2-7
V: TRBV6-1
size: -
CDR3: CASSPQGFISYEQYF
DNA: TGTGCCAGCAGTCCCCAGGGATTTATCTCCTACGAGCAGTACTTC

D: -
J: TRBJ1-1
V: TRBV30
size: -
CDR3: CAWSLNTEAFF
DNA: TGTGCCTGGAGCCTGAACACTGAAGCTTTCTTT

D: TRBD1
J: TRBJ2-2
V: TRBV19
size: -
CDR3: CASSNDRGGSGELFF
DNA: TGTGCCAGTAGTAACGACAGGGGAGGATCCGGGGAGCTGTTTTTT

D: -
J: TRBJ2-7
V: TRBV4-1
size: -
CDR3: CASSQVSGVYEQYF
DNA: TGCGCCAGCAGCCAAGTATCGGGAGTATACGAGCAGTACTTC

D: -
J: TRBJ1-5
V: TRBV7-6
size: -
CDR3: CASSFSPPPTVSPQHF
DNA: TGTGCCAGCAGCTTTTCCCCGCCGCCTACAGTTTCGCCCCAGCATTTT

D: -
J: TRBJ1-6
V: TRBV29-1
size: once
CDR3: CSVGTDYNSPLHF
DNA: TGCAGCGTAGGGACGGACTATAATTCACCCCTCCACTTT

D: TRBD1
J: TRBJ1-2
V: TRBV28
size: once
CDR3: CASSFDRERDGYTF
DNA: TGTGCCAGCAGTTTCGACAGGGAGAGGGATGGCTACACCTTC

D: -
J: TRBJ2-3
V: TRBV6-1
size: once
CDR3: CASSQGVGRTDTQYF
DNA: TGTGCCAGCAGCCAGGGTGTTGGTCGCACAGATACGCAGTATTTT